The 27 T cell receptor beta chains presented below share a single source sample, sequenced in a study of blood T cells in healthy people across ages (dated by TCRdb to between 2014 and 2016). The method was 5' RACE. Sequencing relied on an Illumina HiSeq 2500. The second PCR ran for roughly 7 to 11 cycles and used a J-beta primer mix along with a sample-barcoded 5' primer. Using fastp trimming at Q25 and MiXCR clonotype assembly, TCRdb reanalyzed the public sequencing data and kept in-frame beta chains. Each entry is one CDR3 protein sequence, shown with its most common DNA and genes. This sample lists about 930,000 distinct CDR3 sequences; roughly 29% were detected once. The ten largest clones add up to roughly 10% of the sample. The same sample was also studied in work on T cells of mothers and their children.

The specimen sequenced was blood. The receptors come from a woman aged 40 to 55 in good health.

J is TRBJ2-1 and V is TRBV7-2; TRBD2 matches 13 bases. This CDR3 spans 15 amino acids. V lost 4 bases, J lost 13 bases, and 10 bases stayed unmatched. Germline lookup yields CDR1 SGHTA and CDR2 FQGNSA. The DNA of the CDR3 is TGTGCCAGCAGCTCCGGGACTAGCGGGGAAGAGACCCAGTTCTTC. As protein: CASSSGTSGEETQFF.

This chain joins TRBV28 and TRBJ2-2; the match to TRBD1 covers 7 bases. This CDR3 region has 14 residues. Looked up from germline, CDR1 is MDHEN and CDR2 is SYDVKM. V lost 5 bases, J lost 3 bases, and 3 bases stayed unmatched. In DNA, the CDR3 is TGTGCCAGCAGTCAGACAGGGTACACCGGGGAGCTGTTTTTT. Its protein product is CASSQTGYTGELFF.

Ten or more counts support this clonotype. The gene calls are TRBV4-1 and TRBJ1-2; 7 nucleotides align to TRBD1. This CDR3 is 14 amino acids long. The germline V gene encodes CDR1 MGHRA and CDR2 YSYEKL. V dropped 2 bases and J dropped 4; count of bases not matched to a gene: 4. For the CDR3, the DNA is TGCGCCAGCAGCCAATGGACAGGAGGCTATGGCTACACCTTC. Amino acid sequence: CASSQWTGGYGYTF.

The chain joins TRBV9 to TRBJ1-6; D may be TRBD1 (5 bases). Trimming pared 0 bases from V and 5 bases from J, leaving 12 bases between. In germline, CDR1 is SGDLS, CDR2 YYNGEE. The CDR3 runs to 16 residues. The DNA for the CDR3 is TGTGCCAGCAGCGTAGGGGGACGGGAGAATAATTCACCCCTCCACTTT. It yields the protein CASSVGGRENNSPLHF.

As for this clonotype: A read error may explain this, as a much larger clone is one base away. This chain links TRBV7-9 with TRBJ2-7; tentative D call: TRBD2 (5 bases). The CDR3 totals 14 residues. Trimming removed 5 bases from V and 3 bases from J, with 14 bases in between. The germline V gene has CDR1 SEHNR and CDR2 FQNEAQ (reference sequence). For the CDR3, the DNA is TGTGCCAGCAGCGAAACCGGGGAGTGCTACGAGCAGTACTTC. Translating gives CASSETGECYEQYF.

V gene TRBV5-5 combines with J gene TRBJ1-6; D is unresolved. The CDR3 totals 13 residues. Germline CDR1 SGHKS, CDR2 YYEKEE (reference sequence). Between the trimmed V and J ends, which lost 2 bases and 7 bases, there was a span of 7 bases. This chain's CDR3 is CASSFLGNSPLHF. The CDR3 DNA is TGTGCCAGCAGCTTTTTAGGGAATTCACCCCTCCACTTT.

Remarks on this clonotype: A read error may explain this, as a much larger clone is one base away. The CDR3 DNA follows: TGTGCCACCAGCAGCGCGGGGCCCCCCGAGCAGTACTTC. Protein product: CATSSAGPPEQYF. J is TRBJ2-5 and V is TRBV15, with a tentative D call TRBD2 (6 bases). TRBJ2-7 matches the DNA end more closely, so the J call is doubtful. The CDR3 sequence is 13 residues long. In germline, CDR1 is LNHNV, CDR2 YYDKDF (reference sequence).

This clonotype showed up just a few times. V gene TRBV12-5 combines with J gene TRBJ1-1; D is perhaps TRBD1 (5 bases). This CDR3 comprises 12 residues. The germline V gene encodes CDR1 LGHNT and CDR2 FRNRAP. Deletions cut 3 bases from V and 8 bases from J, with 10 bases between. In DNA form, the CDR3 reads TGTGCTAGTGGTTTCGGGGGAGAGGAAGCTTTCTTT. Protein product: CASGFGGEEAFF.

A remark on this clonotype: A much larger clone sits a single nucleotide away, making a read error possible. The CDR3 is CASSLEPLRSNERFF. The CDR3 coding sequence is TGCGCCAGCAGCTTGGAGCCCCTTCGGAGCAATGAGCGGTTCTTC. The chain joins TRBV5-1 to TRBJ2-1; D not resolved. Germline lookup yields CDR1 SGHRS and CDR2 YFSETQ. CDR3 length equals 15 residues.

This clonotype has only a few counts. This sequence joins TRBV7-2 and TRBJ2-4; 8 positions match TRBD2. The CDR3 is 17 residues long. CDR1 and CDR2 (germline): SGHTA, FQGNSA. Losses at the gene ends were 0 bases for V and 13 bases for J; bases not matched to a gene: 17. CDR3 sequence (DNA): TGTGCCAGCAGCTTAGCGCTTATGTTAGCGGGGTACAATGAGCAGTACTTC. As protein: CASSLALMLAGYNEQYF. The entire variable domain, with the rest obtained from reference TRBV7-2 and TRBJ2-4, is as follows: GAGVSQSPSNKVTEKGKDVELRCDPISGHTALYWYRQSLGQGLEFLIYFQGNSAPDKSGLPSDRFSAERTGGSVSTLTIQRTQQEDSAVYLCASSLALMLAGYNEQYFGAGTRLSVL.

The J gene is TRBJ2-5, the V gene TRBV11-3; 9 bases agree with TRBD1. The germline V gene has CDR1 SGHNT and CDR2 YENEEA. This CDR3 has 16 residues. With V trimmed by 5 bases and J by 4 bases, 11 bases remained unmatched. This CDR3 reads CASSPGRTGAGETQYF. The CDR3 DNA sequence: TGTGCCAGCAGCCCCGGACGGACAGGGGCAGGAGAGACCCAGTACTTC.

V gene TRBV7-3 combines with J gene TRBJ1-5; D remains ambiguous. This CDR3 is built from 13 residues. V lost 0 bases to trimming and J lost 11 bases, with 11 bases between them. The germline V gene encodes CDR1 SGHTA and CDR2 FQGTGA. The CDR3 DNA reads TGTGCCAGCAGCTTAACCTCGGGCAGTACCCAGCATTTT. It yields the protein CASSLTSGSTQHF.

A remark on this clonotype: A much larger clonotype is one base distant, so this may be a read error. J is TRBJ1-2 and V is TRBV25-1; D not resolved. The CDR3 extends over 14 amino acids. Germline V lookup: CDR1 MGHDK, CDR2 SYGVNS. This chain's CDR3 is CASSGPEMNYGCTF. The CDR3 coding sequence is TGTGCCAGCAGTGGGCCAGAGATGAACTATGGCTGCACCTTC.

CDR3: CSASASGGPQGQYF. CDR3 bases: TGCAGTGCTTCCGCTAGCGGGGGGCCTCAGGGACAGTACTTC. V gene TRBV20-1 combines with J gene TRBJ2-7, with 11 bases that match TRBD2. Trimming cost V 5 bases and J 10 bases; bases outside gene matches: 13. Germline V gene data show CDR1 as DFQATT and CDR2 as SNEGSKA (reference sequence). The CDR3 covers 14 residues.

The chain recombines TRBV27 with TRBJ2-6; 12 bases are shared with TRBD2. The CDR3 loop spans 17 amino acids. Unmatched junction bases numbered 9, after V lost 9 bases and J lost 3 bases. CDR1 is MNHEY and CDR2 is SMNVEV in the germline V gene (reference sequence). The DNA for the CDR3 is TGTGCCAGTGGTTTCTCACTAGCGGGGGGTGGGGCCAACGTCCTGACTTTC. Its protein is CASGFSLAGGGANVLTF.

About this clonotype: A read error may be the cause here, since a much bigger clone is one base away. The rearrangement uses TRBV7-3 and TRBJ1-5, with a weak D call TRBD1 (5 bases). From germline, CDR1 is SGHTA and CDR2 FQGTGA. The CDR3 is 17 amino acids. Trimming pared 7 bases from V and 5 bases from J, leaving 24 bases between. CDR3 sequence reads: CASNVRGDLLYDQPQHF. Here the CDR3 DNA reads TGTGCCAGCAACGTTCGGGGGGACCTGCTGTACGATCAGCCCCAGCATTTT.

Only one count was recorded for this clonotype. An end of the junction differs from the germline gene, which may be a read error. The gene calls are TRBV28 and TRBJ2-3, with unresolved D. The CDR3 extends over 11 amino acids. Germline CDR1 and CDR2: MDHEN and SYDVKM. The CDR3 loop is CANSLEYTQYF. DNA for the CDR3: TGTGCCAACAGTTTAGAGTATACGCAGTATTTT.

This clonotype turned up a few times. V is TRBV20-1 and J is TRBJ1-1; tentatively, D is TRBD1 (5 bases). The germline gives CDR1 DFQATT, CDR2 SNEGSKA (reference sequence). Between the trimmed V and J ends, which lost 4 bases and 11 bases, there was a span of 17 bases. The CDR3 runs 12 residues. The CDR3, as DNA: TGCAGTGCTAAGATGGGGGGAAAGGGCGCTTTCTTT. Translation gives CSAKMGGKGAFF.

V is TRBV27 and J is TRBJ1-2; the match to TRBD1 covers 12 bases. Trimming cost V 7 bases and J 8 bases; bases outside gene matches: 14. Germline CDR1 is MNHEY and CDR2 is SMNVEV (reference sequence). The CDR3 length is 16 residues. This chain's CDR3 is CASTASRGTGGMGYTF. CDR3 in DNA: TGTGCCAGCACCGCAAGTCGCGGGACAGGGGGCATGGGCTACACCTTC.

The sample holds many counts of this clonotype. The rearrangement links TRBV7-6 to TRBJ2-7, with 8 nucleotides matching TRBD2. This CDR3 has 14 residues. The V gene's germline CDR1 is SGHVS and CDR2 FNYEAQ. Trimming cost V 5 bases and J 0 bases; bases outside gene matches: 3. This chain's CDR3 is CASSNLAGSYEQYF. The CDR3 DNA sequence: TGTGCCAGCAGCAACCTAGCGGGCTCCTACGAGCAGTACTTC. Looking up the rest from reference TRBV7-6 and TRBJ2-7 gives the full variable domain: GAGVSQSPRYKVTKRGQDVALRCDPISGHVSLYWYRQALGQGPEFLTYFNYEAQQDKSGLPNDRFSAERPEGSISTLTIQRTEQRDSAMYRCASSNLAGSYEQYFGPGTRLTVT.

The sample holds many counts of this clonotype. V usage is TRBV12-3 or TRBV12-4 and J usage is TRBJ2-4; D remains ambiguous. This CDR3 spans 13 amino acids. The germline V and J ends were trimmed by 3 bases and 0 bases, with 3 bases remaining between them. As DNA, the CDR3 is TGTGCCAGCAGTTTGGCAGCCAAAAACATTCAGTACTTC. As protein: CASSLAAKNIQYF.

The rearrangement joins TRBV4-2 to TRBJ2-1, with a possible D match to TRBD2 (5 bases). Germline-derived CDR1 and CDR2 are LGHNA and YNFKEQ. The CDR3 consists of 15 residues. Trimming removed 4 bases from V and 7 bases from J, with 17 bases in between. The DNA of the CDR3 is TGTGCCAGCAGCCGGGAGCGGCGCGGTTCGAATGAGCAGTTCTTC. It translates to CASSRERRGSNEQFF.

CDR3 in amino acids: CSVVSGAGEAFF. CDR3 in DNA: TGCAGCGTTGTTTCGGGGGCCGGGGAAGCTTTCTTT. This chain uses TRBV29-1 with TRBJ1-1, with D possibly matching TRBD1 (6 bases). The ends were cut back, 4 bases at V and 8 bases at J, with 14 bases in the middle. Germline CDR1 is SQVTM and CDR2 is ANQGSEA. The CDR3 length is 12 residues.

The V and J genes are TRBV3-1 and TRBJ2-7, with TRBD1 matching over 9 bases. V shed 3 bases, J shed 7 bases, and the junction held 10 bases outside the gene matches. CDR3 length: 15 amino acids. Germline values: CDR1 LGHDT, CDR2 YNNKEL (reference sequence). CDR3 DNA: TGTGCCAGCAGCCATCCCGCACAGGGGGCGGAGGAGCAGTACTTC. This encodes CASSHPAQGAEEQYF.

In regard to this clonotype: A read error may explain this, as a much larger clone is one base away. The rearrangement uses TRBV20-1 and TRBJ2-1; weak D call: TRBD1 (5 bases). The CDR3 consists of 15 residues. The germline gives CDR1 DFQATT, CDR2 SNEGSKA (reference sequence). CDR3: CSARSRASSYNGQFF. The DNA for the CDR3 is TGCAGTGCTAGGAGCAGGGCAAGCTCCTACAATGGGCAGTTCTTC.

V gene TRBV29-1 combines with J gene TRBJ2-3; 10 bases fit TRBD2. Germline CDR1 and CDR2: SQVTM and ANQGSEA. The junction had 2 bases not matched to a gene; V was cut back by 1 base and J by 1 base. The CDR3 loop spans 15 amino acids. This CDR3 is CSVEVAGGRTDTQYF. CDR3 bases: TGCAGCGTTGAAGTAGCGGGGGGACGCACAGATACGCAGTATTTT.

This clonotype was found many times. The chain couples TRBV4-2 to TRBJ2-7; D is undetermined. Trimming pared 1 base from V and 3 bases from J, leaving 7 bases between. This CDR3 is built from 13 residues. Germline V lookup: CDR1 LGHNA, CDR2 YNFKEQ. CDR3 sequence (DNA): TGTGCCAGCAGCCAAGGGACGGTCTACGAGCAGTACTTC. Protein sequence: CASSQGTVYEQYF.